What follows are 4 T cell receptor beta chains derived from one specimen sequenced in a study of T cell responses to AZD1222 COVID-19 vaccine. Sequencing used immunoSEQ multiplex PCR; TCRdb keeps in-frame clones, though not all of them. The sample has approximately 190,000 clones; roughly 93% are singletons. This specimen consisted of peripheral blood, obtained on day 0 of AZD1222 vaccination. These receptors were obtained from an adult in good health.

The chain employs TRBV5-1 and TRBJ2-3, with 7 bases identical to TRBD1. The CDR3 is made up of 13 amino acids. V gave up 6 bases and J gave up 2 bases; unmatched junction bases: 3. Germline V gene sequence: CDR1 SGHRS, CDR2 YFSETQ. CDR3: CASKKGATDTQYF. In DNA form, the CDR3 reads TGCGCCAGCAAAAAGGGGGCCACAGATACGCAGTATTTT.

CDR3 DNA sequence: TGTGCCAGCGGACGAGCGCAGAATCAGCCCCAGCATTTT. Its translation is CASGRAQNQPQHF. The gene calls are TRBV6-5 and TRBJ1-5; D gene unclear. The CDR3 loop spans 13 amino acids. Germline V gene sequence: CDR1 MNHEY, CDR2 SVGAGI. Trimming took off 8 bases at V and 4 bases at J, with 12 bases between the two ends.

The chain combines TRBV3-1 (or the pseudogene TRBV3-2) with TRBJ1-3; maybe TRBD1 (5 bases). The CDR3 runs to 13 residues. V lost 5 bases and J lost 8, with 13 bases in between. Germline assignment: CDR1 LGHDT and CDR2 YNNKEL (reference sequence). In nucleotides, the CDR3 is TGTGCCAGCAGCGGCCGGGGGGGAGACACCATATATTTT. Its protein is CASSGRGGDTIYF.

V usage is TRBV18 and J usage is TRBJ2-5; tentatively, D is TRBD1 (6 bases). Germline lookup yields CDR1 KGHSH and CDR2 LQKENI. Trimming removed 3 bases at V and 5 bases at J, with 13 bases between. The CDR3 sequence is 14 residues long. In DNA form, the CDR3 reads TGTGCCAGCTCACCTCTGCAGGGGTGGGAGACCCAGTACTTC. It encodes CASSPLQGWETQYF.